What follows describes a single T cell receptor beta chain. The sample is drawn from a study of regulatory T cells in long-lasting Graves disease. V lost 1 base and J lost 8, with 14 bases in between. Per the germline V gene, CDR1 is SQVTM and CDR2 is ANQGSEA. This CDR3 region has 14 residues. Time point meaning: newly diagnosed GD, antithyroid drugs for less than 3 months. The TCR library was made from RNA extracted from PBMCs. Graves' disease diagnoses followed American Thyroid Association guidelines. It was an endocrinology department in Xi'an, China, that provided the patients. Sequencing libraries for TCR beta were prepared with iRepertoire HTBI primers and Arm-PCR of CDR3 regions. MiXCR was run by TCRdb on the multiplex PCR reads, yielding one entry per CDR3 protein. This table holds roughly 500,000 distinct CDR3 sequences, 11% to 15% found once. These same data were also listed under a study on T cells in Graves' hyperthyroidism and ophthalmopathy. Per that study: Graves' hyperthyroidism was deemed stable given no ophthalmopathy progression within 18 months. The primer set for the first-round RT-PCR of the TCR CDR3 was HTBI.

The sample in question was peripheral blood mononuclear cells (PBMCs), obtained at new diagnosis, from a patient treated with antithyroid drugs. The clonotype comes from a woman between 45 and 65 years old with Graves disease. The chain uses TRBV29-1 and TRBJ1-4; tentative D call: TRBD1 (6 bases). The CDR3 coding sequence is TGCAGCGTTGAAGCGACGGGGGCTCGAGAAAAACTGTTTTTT. Its translation: CSVEATGAREKLFF.